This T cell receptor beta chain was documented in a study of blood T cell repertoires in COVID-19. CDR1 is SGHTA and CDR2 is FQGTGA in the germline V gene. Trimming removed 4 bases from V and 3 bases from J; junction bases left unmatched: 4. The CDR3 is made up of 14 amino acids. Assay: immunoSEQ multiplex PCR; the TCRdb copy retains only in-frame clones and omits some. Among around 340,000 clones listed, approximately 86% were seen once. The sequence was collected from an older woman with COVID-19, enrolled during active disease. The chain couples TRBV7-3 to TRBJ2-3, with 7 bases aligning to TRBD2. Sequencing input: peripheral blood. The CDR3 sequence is CASSYLGGTDTQYF. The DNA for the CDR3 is TGTGCCAGCAGCTACTTGGGGGGGACAGATACGCAGTATTTT. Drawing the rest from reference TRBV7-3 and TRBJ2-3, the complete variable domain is GAGVSQTPSNKVTEKGKYVELRCDPISGHTALYWYRQSLGQGPEFLIYFQGTGAADDSGLPNDRFFAVRPEGSVSTLKIQRTERGDSAVYLCASSYLGGTDTQYFGPGTRLTVL.